Each of the 18 T cell receptor beta chains below was sequenced from the same sample in a study of cytomegalovirus exposure and HLA in healthy donors (TCRdb year 2017). Libraries were built with the immunoSEQ multiplex PCR assay. For the multiplex PCR, a mixture combining 60 forward primers for TCR Vbeta segments and 13 reverse primers for TCR Jbeta segments was used. TCRdb took over this immuneACCESS table, retaining in-frame rearrangements with V and J assigned. Such tables are incomplete; in checked studies, under half of the missing clones stem from an unresolved V gene, and the remainder is unexplained. A total of around 180,000 clones appear in this sample, 78% of them only once. Roughly 13% of the sample comes from the top ten. Specimen: PBMCs. The receptors were sampled from a woman aged 50 to 60 in good health and CMV-seropositive.

The V call is TRBV6-6, the J call TRBJ2-7; 8 bases are a match to TRBD1. Per germline, CDR1 MNHNY and CDR2 SVGAGI (reference sequence). V lost 10 bases, J lost 7 bases, and 6 bases stayed unmatched. The CDR3 covers 11 residues. The chain's CDR3 is CATMTGEEQYF. CDR3 DNA sequence: TGTGCCACCATGACAGGGGAAGAGCAGTACTTC.

V and J are TRBV18 and TRBJ2-4; TRBD1 matches at 8 bases. The CDR3 has 15 residues. J gave up 6 bases and V 4 bases, and 8 bases lay outside the gene matches. CDR1 is KGHSH, CDR2 LQKENI, per germline. The CDR3: CASSHRGADGNIQYF. The CDR3 DNA follows: TGTGCCAGCTCACACAGGGGGGCCGATGGAAACATTCAGTACTTC.

Remarks on this clone: At the DNA level, this CDR3 is encoded by other sequences in the same sample as well. The chain uses TRBV5-6 and TRBJ1-6; D gene unclear. The CDR3 consists of 14 residues. Germline values: CDR1 SGHDT, CDR2 YYEEEE. V was pared by 0 bases and J by 4 bases, with 5 bases between. CDR3 loop: CASSLAGYNSPLHF. CDR3 DNA: TGTGCCAGCAGCTTGGCAGGATATAATTCACCCCTCCACTTT.

This clone was detected only a few times. The rearrangement uses TRBV30 and TRBJ2-3; D remains ambiguous. V lost 2 bases and J lost 6, with 24 bases in between. This CDR3 region has 17 residues. CDR1 is GTSNPN and CDR2 is SVGIG in the germline V gene (reference sequence). The CDR3 reads CAWSFPEAAPVRDTQYF. CDR3 nucleotide sequence: TGTGCCTGGAGTTTTCCCGAGGCGGCCCCGGTAAGGGATACGCAGTATTTT.

A few counts support this clone. J is TRBJ1-1 and V is TRBV27, with D unclear. Germline lookup yields CDR1 MNHEY and CDR2 SMNVEV (reference sequence). Trimming took off 5 bases at V and 1 base at J, with 11 bases between the two ends. The CDR3 covers 14 residues. The CDR3: CASSPARGNTEAFF. The CDR3 bases are TGTGCCAGCAGTCCGGCGAGAGGGAACACTGAAGCTTTCTTT.

The chain joins TRBV18 to TRBJ2-1; D possibly corresponds to TRBD1 (5 bases). This CDR3 comprises 14 residues. The V gene's germline CDR1 is KGHSH and CDR2 LQKENI. The V and J ends lost 4 bases and 0 bases respectively, with 7 bases between them. DNA for the CDR3: TGTGCCAGCTCACACGACAGCTCCTACAATGAGCAGTTCTTC. This codes for CASSHDSSYNEQFF. Filled out from reference TRBV18 and TRBJ2-1, the complete variable domain reads NAGVMQNPRHLVRRRGQEARLRCSPMKGHSHVYWYRQLPEEGLKFMVYLQKENIIDESGMPKERFSAEFPKEGPSILRIQQVVRGDSAAYFCASSHDSSYNEQFFGPGTRLTVL.

This clone was observed once. The CDR3 coding sequence is TGTGCCAGCAGCCAACCATCCTACAATGAGCAGTTCTTC. Translated: CASSQPSYNEQFF. The chain employs TRBV4-2 and TRBJ2-1, with no clear D. V was trimmed by 2 bases and J by 1 base, leaving 3 bases between them. Germline-derived CDR1 and CDR2 are LGHNA and YNFKEQ. The CDR3 runs to 13 residues.

This clone was picked up one time. The rearrangement uses TRBV2 and TRBJ2-7; the match to TRBD1 covers 10 bases. The J segment lost 6 bases and the V segment lost 3 bases, leaving 11 bases of the junction unmatched. Germline V lookup: CDR1 SNHLY, CDR2 FYNNEI. This CDR3 has 16 amino acids. The CDR3 loop is CASSEPGQGSLIEQYF. CDR3 bases: TGTGCCAGCAGTGAGCCGGGACAGGGGTCTTTAATCGAGCAGTACTTC.

The chain uses TRBV5-1 and TRBJ1-3; no clear D. V lost 8 bases and J 0 bases, leaving 15 bases between the germline ends. The CDR3 is made up of 15 amino acids. Germline CDR1 is SGHRS and CDR2 is YFSETQ. In DNA, the CDR3 is TGCGCCAGTAAAAGCCTTGGTGGCTCTGGAAACACCATATATTTT. Translating it yields CASKSLGGSGNTIYF.

Worth noting for this clone: At one boundary the junction diverges from the germline segment, which might be a read error. Additional DNA sequences in this sample encode the identical CDR3. The chain carries TRBV11-3 and TRBJ1-3, with D maybe TRBD1 (6 bases). This CDR3 is 15 amino acids long. In germline, CDR1 is SGHNT, CDR2 YENEEA. The CDR3 here is CASSLGGHSGNTIYF. CDR3 bases: TGCGCCAGCAGCTTAGGGGGACACTCTGGAAACACCATATATTTT.

This clone turned up a few times. The chain is built from TRBV10-3 and TRBJ2-1; 12 bases are shared with TRBD1. The junction had 8 bases not matched to a gene; V was cut back by 3 bases and J by 8 bases. Per germline, CDR1 ENHRY and CDR2 SYGVKD. This CDR3 comprises 16 residues. CDR3 DNA: TGTGCCATCAGTGACCCCGGGACAGGGGGCGTGGATGAGCAGTTCTTC. This codes for CAISDPGTGGVDEQFF.

This clone is a singleton in its sample. V is TRBV5-4 and J is TRBJ2-7; possible D gene TRBD1, 6 bases. CDR3 length: 13 amino acids. Trimming stripped 3 bases from V and 3 bases from J, with 10 bases between. The germline gives CDR1 SGHNT, CDR2 YYREEE (reference sequence). The CDR3 coding sequence is TGTGCCAGCAGCTCCGGACAGCTCTACGAGCAGTACTTC. Translating it yields CASSSGQLYEQYF.

To note about this clone: Sequence at one end of the junction differs from germline and may be a read error. CDR3 DNA: TGTTCCAGCAGCGCGGACAGGAGGCGGGAAAAACTGTTTTTT. This codes for CSSSADRRREKLFF. The gene calls are TRBV7-9 and TRBJ1-4, with 7 bases that match TRBD1. Germline CDR1 is SEHNR and CDR2 is FQNEAQ (reference sequence). CDR3 length: 14 amino acids.

V is TRBV2 and J is TRBJ1-2, with a possible D match to TRBD1 (6 bases). Deletions cut 6 bases from V and 4 bases from J, with 18 bases between. This CDR3 region has 15 residues. CDR1 is SNHLY, CDR2 FYNNEI, per germline. CDR3 sequence: CASRDVGQSSYGYTF. CDR3 coding DNA: TGTGCCAGCAGGGACGTAGGACAGTCCTCCTATGGCTACACCTTC.

V usage is TRBV5-1 and J usage is TRBJ2-3, with 13 bases identical to TRBD2. Trimming cost V 1 base and J 2 bases; bases outside gene matches: 4. The CDR3 consists of 17 residues. The germline V gene has CDR1 SGHRS and CDR2 YFSETQ. The CDR3 spells CASSLKGLAGITDTQYF. The CDR3 DNA reads TGCGCCAGCAGCTTGAAGGGACTAGCGGGGATCACAGATACGCAGTATTTT. The whole variable domain, remainder taken from reference TRBV5-1 and TRBJ2-3, is KAGVTQTPRYLIKTRGQQVTLSCSPISGHRSVSWYQQTPGQGLQFLFEYFSETQRNKGNFPGRFSGRQFSNSRSEMNVSTLELGDSALYLCASSLKGLAGITDTQYFGPGTRLTVL.

This chain links TRBV7-9 with TRBJ1-6; maybe TRBD1 (5 bases). V was shortened by 5 bases and J by 10 bases, with 18 bases between the two germline ends. Germline loops: CDR1 SEHNR, CDR2 FQNEAQ (reference sequence). The CDR3 spans 15 residues. CDR3 coding DNA: TGTGCCAGCAGCCGTTCAACGGGACTCAGATCACCCCTCCACTTT. It codes for CASSRSTGLRSPLHF.

DNA of the CDR3: TGTGCCAGCAGCTTATTTTTGGGTCGGGGATCAAATCAGCCCCAGCATTTT. Protein sequence: CASSLFLGRGSNQPQHF. This chain joins TRBV7-4 and TRBJ1-5; D gene uncertain. Germline V gene data show CDR1 as SGHVT and CDR2 as SQSDAQ. The CDR3 sequence is 17 residues long. Trimming stripped 2 bases from V and 4 bases from J, with 18 bases between.

The J gene is TRBJ2-2, the V gene TRBV19, with D unclear. This CDR3 has 14 amino acids. Germline CDR1 is LNHDA and CDR2 is SQIVND (reference sequence). Trimming removed 7 bases from V and 2 bases from J, with 11 bases in between. CDR3 DNA: TGTGCCAGTAATCGAGGCTCAAACACCGGGGAGCTGTTTTTT. It encodes CASNRGSNTGELFF. The variable domain in full, completed from reference TRBV19 and TRBJ2-2, reads DGGITQSPKYLFRKEGQNVTLSCEQNLNHDAMYWYRQDPGQGLRLIYYSQIVNDFQKGDIAEGYSVSREKKESFPLTVTSAQKNPTAFYLCASNRGSNTGELFFGEGSRLTVL.